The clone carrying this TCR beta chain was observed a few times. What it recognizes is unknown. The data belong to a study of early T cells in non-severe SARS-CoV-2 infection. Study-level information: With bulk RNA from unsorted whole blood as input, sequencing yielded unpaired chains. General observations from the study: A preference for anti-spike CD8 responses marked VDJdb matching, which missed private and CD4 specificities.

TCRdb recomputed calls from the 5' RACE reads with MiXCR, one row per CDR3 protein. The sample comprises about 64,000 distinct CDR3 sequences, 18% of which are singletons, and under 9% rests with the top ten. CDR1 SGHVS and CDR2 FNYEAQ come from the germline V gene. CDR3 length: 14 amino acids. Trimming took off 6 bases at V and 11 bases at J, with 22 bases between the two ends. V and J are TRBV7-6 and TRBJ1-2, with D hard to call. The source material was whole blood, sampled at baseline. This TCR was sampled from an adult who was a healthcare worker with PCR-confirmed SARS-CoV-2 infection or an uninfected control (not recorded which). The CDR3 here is CASSNRVGGKGYTF. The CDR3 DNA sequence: TGTGCCAGCAGTAACAGAGTGGGCGGCAAAGGATACACCTTC.